Listed below are T cell receptor beta chains from one sample, sequenced in a study of cytomegalovirus exposure and HLA in healthy donors. Some clones are missing from TCRdb's copy, which holds only in-frame ones; the method was immunoSEQ multiplex PCR. The sample lists fewer than 95,000 clones; less than 95% were seen once. Sequencing used PBMCs. These receptors originate from a woman under 30 in good health and CMV-seronegative. The CDR3 runs from the conserved cysteine through the conserved F or W. A D gene is named only where the DNA matches it firmly.

D: TRBD2; V: TRBV5-1; J: TRBJ2-5; CDR3: CASSSGGTSYQETQYF
D: .; V: TRBV10-3; J: TRBJ2-1; CDR3: CAISEGDNEQFF
D: .; V: TRBV30; J: TRBJ1-5; CDR3: CAWSGASNQPQHF
D: .; V: TRBV29-1; J: TRBJ1-1; CDR3: CSVDWGGTEAFF
D: TRBD2; V: TRBV9; J: TRBJ2-1; CDR3: CASSVQTQAGTSGGPSSYNEQFF
D: .; V: TRBV9; J: TRBJ2-4; CDR3: CASSRENWGGPNIQYF
D: .; V: TRBV2; J: TRBJ2-3; CDR3: CARTGGGSDTQYF
D: .; V: TRBV9; J: TRBJ1-6; CDR3: CASSVGRVSYNSPLHF
D: .; V: TRBV7-9; J: TRBJ2-7; CDR3: CASSHVSSYEQYF
D: .; V: TRBV4-1; J: TRBJ2-7; CDR3: CASSQDYGGYYEQYF
D: TRBD2; V: TRBV7-6; J: TRBJ2-5; CDR3: CASSPPSGGIQETQYF
D: TRBD2; V: TRBV4-1; J: TRBJ2-5; CDR3: CASSPLWLAGETQYF
D: .; V: TRBV21-1; J: TRBJ2-1; CDR3: CASSNLPGGVLSYNEQFF
D: TRBD1; V: TRBV6-5; J: TRBJ2-7; CDR3: CASSYGGQGAGEQYF
D: .; V: TRBV7-6; J: TRBJ1-1; CDR3: CASSLGAGKAEAFF
D: TRBD1; V: TRBV7-8; J: TRBJ2-1; CDR3: CASSLSWTGGNGNEQFF
D: TRBD2; V: TRBV11-2; J: TRBJ2-1; CDR3: CASSLEGLAGVQQFF
D: TRBD1; V: TRBV4-3; J: TRBJ1-1; CDR3: CASSQGHGTGFRTEAFF
D: .; V: TRBV4-2; J: TRBJ2-3; CDR3: CASSQDGSGQFGTDTQYF
D: .; V: TRBV9; J: TRBJ1-2; CDR3: CASSVVPGGYTF
D: .; V: TRBV5-1; J: TRBJ1-2; CDR3: CASSLGQATRLYGYTF
D: TRBD1; V: TRBV5-6; J: TRBJ1-4; CDR3: CASSSGTGDEKLFF
D: TRBD2; V: TRBV6-4; J: TRBJ2-1; CDR3: CASSDLAGGYNEQFF
D: .; V: TRBV19; J: TRBJ2-1; CDR3: CASRTAIGGQRSQFF
D: .; V: TRBV7-3; J: TRBJ1-6; CDR3: CASSLSRDPNSPLHF
D: TRBD1; V: TRBV10-1; J: TRBJ1-4; CDR3: CASSLDRVKATNEKLFF
D: .; V: TRBV20-1; J: TRBJ2-7; CDR3: CSARVSHEQYF
D: TRBD2; V: TRBV7-3; J: TRBJ2-1; CDR3: CASSRGGGANEQFF
D: .; V: TRBV5-5; J: TRBJ1-4; CDR3: CASSLGQGLDEKLFF
D: .; V: TRBV11-2; J: TRBJ1-1; CDR3: CASSLVAGGTEAFF
D: TRBD1; V: TRBV6-1; J: TRBJ1-2; CDR3: CASSAEGGASYGYTF
D: TRBD2; V: TRBV28; J: TRBJ2-3; CDR3: CASSLRVGRGGSTDTQYF
D: .; V: TRBV9; J: TRBJ2-2; CDR3: CASSLRPGGTGELFF
D: .; V: TRBV7-3; J: TRBJ2-5; CDR3: CASSLSGAEKRSQYF
D: .; V: TRBV7-2; J: TRBJ1-1; CDR3: CASSLEVAVRNTEAFF
D: .; V: TRBV7-9; J: TRBJ2-5; CDR3: CASSLRVQPGRETQYF
D: .; V: TRBV5-4; J: TRBJ1-1; CDR3: CASSLDGLSNTEAFF
D: TRBD2; V: TRBV11-2; J: TRBJ2-7; CDR3: CASSLGLASSYEQYF
D: .; V: TRBV27; J: TRBJ2-7; CDR3: CASRVQGRGYEQYF
D: .; V: TRBV9; J: TRBJ2-3; CDR3: CASSVAVGGAATDTQYF
D: .; V: TRBV2; J: TRBJ1-5; CDR3: CASSENGLLTSSQPQHF
D: TRBD2; V: TRBV28; J: TRBJ2-3; CDR3: CASSLYRLAGGPLDTQYF
D: TRBD1; V: TRBV6-1; J: TRBJ1-6; CDR3: CASSERVRGRSPLHF
D: TRBD1; V: TRBV7-2; J: TRBJ2-1; CDR3: CASSLVYVQGNEQFF
D: .; V: TRBV5-6; J: TRBJ1-5; CDR3: CASSLSIMGAQPQHF
D: .; V: TRBV6-5; J: TRBJ1-6; CDR3: CASSYDRRVQSPLHF
D: TRBD1; V: TRBV10-1; J: TRBJ1-2; CDR3: CASSDRTGESYGYTF
D: .; V: TRBV18; J: TRBJ1-5; CDR3: CASSPRQANSNQPQHF
D: .; V: TRBV27; J: TRBJ1-4; CDR3: CASSLTVTNEKLFF
D: .; V: TRBV7-8; J: TRBJ2-6; CDR3: CASSSHRETGANVLTF
D: .; V: TRBV30; J: TRBJ1-5; CDR3: CAWSVPYSNQPQHF
D: .; V: TRBV29-1; J: TRBJ1-2; CDR3: CSGRVVEGSNYGYTF
D: .; V: TRBV7-2; J: TRBJ2-1; CDR3: CASSLAQIGGNEQFF